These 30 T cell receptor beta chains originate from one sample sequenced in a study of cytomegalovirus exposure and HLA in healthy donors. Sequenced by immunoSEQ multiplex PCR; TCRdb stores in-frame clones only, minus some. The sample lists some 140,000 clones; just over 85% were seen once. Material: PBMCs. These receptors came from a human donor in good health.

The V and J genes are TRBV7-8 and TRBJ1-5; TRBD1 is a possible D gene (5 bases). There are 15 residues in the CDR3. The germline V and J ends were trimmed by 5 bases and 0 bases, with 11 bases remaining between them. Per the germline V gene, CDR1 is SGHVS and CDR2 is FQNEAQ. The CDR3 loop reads CASSARQNSNQPQHF. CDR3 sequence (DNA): TGTGCCAGCAGCGCCCGACAGAATAGCAATCAGCCCCAGCATTTT.

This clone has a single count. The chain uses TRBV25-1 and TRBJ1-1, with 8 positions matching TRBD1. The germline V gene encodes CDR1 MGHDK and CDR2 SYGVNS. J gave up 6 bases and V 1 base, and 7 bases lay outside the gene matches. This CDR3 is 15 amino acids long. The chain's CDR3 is CASSESGGKWAEAFF. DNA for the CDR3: TGTGCCAGCAGTGAATCAGGGGGCAAGTGGGCTGAAGCTTTCTTT.

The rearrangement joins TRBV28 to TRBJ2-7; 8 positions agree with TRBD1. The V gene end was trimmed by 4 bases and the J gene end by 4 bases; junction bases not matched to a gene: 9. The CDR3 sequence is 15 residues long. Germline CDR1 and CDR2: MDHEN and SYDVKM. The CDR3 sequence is CASSSPGTGFYEQYF. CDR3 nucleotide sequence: TGTGCCAGCAGTTCCCCCGGGACAGGTTTTTACGAGCAGTACTTC.

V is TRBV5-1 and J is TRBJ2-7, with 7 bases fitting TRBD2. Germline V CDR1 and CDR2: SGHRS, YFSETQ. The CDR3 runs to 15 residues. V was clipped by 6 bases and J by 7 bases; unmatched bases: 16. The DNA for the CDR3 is TGCGCCAGCAAAACCGGGCCGGGAGGTGGGAGTGAGCAGTACTTC. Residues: CASKTGPGGGSEQYF.

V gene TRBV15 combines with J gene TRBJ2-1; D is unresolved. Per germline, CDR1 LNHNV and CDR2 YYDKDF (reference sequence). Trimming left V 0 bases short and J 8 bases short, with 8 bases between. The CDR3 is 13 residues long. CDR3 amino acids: CATSREPRDEQFF. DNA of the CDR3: TGTGCCACCAGCAGAGAGCCTAGAGATGAGCAGTTCTTC. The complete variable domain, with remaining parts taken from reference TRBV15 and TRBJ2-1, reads DAMVIQNPRYQVTQFGKPVTLSCSQTLNHNVMYWYQQKSSQAPKLLFHYYDKDFNNEADTPDNFQSRRPNTSFCFLDIRSPGLGDTAMYLCATSREPRDEQFFGPGTRLTVL.

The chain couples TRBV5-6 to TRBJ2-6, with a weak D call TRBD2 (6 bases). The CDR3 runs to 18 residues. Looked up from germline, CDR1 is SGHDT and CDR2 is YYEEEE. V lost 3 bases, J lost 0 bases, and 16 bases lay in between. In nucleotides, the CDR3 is TGTGCCAGCAGCTCGTGGGGGGACGGGATCTCTGGGGCCAACGTCCTGACTTTC. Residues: CASSSWGDGISGANVLTF.

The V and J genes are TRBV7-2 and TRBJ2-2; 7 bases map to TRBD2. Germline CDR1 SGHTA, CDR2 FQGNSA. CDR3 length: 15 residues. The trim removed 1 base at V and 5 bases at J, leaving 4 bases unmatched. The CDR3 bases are TGTGCCAGCAGCTTAGTAACGGGGGGTACCGGGGAGCTGTTTTTT. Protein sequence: CASSLVTGGTGELFF.

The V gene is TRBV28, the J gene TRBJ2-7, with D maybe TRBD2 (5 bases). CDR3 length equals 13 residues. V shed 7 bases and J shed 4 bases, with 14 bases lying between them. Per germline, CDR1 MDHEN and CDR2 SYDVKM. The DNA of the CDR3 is TGTGCCAGCACCCGGCGAGGGCGGTACGAGCAGTACTTC. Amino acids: CASTRRGRYEQYF.

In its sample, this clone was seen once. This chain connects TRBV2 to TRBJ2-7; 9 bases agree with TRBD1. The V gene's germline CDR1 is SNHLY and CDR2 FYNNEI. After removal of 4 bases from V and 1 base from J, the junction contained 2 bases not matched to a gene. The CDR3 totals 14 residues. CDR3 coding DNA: TGTGCCAGCAGTGCGGACAGGGGTTCCTACGAGCAGTACTTC. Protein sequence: CASSADRGSYEQYF.

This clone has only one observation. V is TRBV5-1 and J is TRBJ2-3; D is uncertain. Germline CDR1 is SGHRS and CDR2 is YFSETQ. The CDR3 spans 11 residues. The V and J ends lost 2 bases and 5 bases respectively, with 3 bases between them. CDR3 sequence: CASSFGDTQYF. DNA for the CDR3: TGCGCCAGCAGCTTCGGAGATACGCAGTATTTT.

The CDR3: CASSLVGEGGYTF. CDR3 sequence (DNA): TGTGCCAGCAGCTTAGTAGGAGAAGGTGGCTACACCTTC. V and J are TRBV7-2 and TRBJ1-2; unclear D gene. Germline-derived CDR1 and CDR2 are SGHTA and FQGNSA. V shed 1 base and J shed 7 bases, with 10 bases lying between them. There are 13 residues in the CDR3.

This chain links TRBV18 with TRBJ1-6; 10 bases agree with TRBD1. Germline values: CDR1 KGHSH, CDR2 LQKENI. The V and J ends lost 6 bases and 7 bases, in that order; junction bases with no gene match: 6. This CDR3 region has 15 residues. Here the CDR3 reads CASSRDRGGNSPLHF. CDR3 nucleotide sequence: TGTGCCAGCTCCCGGGACAGGGGAGGCAATTCACCCCTCCACTTT.

The CDR3 nucleotides read TGTGCCAGCAGCTCACAGGGGTTCGAGGGCAATCAGCCCCAGCATTTT. Translating it yields CASSSQGFEGNQPQHF. The chain recombines TRBV27 with TRBJ1-5; 7 bases agree with TRBD1. The CDR3 has 16 amino acids. Germline values: CDR1 MNHEY, CDR2 SMNVEV (reference sequence). J was trimmed by 2 bases and V by 6 bases; bases with no gene match: 10.

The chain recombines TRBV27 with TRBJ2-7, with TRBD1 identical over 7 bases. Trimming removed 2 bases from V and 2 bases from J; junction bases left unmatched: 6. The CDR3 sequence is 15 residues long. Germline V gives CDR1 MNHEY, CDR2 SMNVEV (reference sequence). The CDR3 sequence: CASSLKQGKTYEQYF. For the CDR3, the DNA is TGTGCCAGCAGTTTAAAACAGGGGAAAACCTACGAGCAGTACTTC.

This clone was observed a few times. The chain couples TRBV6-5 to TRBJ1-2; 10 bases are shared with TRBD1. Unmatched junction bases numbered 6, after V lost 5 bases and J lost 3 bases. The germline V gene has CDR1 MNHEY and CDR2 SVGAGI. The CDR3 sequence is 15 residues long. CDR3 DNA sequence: TGTGCCAGCAGTGTTACCGGGACAGGGGACTATGGCTACACCTTC. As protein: CASSVTGTGDYGYTF.

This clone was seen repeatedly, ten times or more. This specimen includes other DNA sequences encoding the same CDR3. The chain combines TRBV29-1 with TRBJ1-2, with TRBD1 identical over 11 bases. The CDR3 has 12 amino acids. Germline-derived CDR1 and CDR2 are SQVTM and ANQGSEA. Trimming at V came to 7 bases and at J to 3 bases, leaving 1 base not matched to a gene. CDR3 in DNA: TGCAGCGGGGGACAGGGGGACTATGGCTACACCTTC. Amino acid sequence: CSGGQGDYGYTF. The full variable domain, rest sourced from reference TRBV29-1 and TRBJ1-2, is SAVISQKPSRDICQRGTSLTIQCQVDSQVTMMFWYRQQPGQSLTLIATANQGSEATYESGFVIDKFPISRPNLTFSTLTVSNMSPEDSSIYLCSGGQGDYGYTFGSGTRLTVV.

CDR3 amino acids: CASRPTSGAYNEQFF. The CDR3 DNA reads as TGTGCCAGCAGGCCGACTAGCGGAGCCTACAATGAGCAGTTCTTC. The chain is built from TRBV11-2 and TRBJ2-1; 9 bases fit TRBD2. Germline values: CDR1 SGHAT, CDR2 FQNNGV. Unmatched junction bases numbered 5, after V lost 6 bases and J lost 2 bases. This CDR3 region has 15 residues.

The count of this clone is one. CDR3 residues: CTSSQDLPGGQGVGNTIYF. The CDR3, as DNA: TGCACCAGCAGCCAAGATCTTCCTGGGGGACAGGGAGTTGGAAACACCATATATTTT. J is TRBJ1-3 and V is TRBV1; the table calls TRBD1, which could not be checked here. TRBV1 is designated a pseudogene. The CDR3 consists of 19 residues.

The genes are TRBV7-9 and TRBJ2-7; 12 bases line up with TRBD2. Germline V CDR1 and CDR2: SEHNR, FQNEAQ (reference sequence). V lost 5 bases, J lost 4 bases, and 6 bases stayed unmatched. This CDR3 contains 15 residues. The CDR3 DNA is TGTGCCAGCAGCGATAGACTAGCGGGAGAATACGAGCAGTACTTC. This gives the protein CASSDRLAGEYEQYF.

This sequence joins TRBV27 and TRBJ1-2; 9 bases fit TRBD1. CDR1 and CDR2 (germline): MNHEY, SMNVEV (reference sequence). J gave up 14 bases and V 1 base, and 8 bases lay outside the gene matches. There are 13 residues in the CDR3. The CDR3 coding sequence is TGTGCCAGCAGTTTATTCAGACAGGGGGTAATAACCTTC. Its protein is CASSLFRQGVITF.

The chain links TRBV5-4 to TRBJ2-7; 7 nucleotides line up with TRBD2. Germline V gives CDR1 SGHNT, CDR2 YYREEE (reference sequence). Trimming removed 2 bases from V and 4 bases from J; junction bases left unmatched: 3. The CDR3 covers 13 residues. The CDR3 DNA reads TGTGCCAGCAGCTTATCCGGGAGGTACGAGCAGTACTTC. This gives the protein CASSLSGRYEQYF.

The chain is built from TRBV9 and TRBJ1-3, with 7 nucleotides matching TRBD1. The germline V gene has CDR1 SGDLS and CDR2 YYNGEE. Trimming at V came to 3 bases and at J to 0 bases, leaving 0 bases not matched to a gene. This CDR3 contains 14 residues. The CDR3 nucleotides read TGTGCCAGCAGCGGGGACAGCTCTGGAAACACCATATATTTT. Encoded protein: CASSGDSSGNTIYF. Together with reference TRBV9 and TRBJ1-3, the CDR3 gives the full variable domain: DSGVTQTPKHLITATGQRVTLRCSPRSGDLSVYWYQQSLDQGLQFLIQYYNGEERAKGNILERFSAQQFPDLHSELNLSSLELGDSALYFCASSGDSSGNTIYFGEGSWLTVV.

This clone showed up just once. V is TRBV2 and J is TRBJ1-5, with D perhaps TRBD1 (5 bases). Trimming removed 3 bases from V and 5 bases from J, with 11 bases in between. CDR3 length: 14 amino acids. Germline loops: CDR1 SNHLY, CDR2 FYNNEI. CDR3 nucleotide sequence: TGTGCCAGCAGTGATTCCGGGGGGGATCAGCCCCAGCATTTT. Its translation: CASSDSGGDQPQHF. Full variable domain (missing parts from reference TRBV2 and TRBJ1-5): EPEVTQTPSHQVTQMGQEVILRCVPISNHLYFYWYRQILGQKVEFLVSFYNNEISEKSEIFDDQFSVERPDGSNFTLKIRSTKLEDSAMYFCASSDSGGDQPQHFGDGTRLSIL.

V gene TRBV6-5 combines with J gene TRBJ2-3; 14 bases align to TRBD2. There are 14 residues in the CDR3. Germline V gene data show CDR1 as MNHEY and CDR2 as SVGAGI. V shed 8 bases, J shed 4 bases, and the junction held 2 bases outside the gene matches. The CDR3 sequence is CASATSGGADTQYF. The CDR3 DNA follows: TGTGCCAGCGCGACTAGCGGGGGGGCAGATACGCAGTATTTT.

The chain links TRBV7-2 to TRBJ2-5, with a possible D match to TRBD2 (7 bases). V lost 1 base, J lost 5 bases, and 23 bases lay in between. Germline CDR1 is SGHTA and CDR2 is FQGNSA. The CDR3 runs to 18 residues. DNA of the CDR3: TGTGCCAGCAGCTTAGACGAGCTGGGCGGGGGCCCTCGGGAGACCCAGTACTTC. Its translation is CASSLDELGGGPRETQYF.

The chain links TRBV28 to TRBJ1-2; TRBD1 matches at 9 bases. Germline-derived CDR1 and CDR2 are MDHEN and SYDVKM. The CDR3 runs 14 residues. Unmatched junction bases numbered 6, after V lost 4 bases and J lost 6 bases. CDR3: CASSSPGQGHGYTF. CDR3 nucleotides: TGTGCCAGCAGTTCACCGGGACAGGGTCATGGCTACACCTTC.

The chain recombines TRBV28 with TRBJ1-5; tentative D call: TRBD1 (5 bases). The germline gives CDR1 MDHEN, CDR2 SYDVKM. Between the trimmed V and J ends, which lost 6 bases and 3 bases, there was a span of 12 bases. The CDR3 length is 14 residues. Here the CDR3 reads CASRIGGFNQPQHF. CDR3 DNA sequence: TGTGCCAGCAGGATCGGGGGGTTCAATCAGCCCCAGCATTTT.

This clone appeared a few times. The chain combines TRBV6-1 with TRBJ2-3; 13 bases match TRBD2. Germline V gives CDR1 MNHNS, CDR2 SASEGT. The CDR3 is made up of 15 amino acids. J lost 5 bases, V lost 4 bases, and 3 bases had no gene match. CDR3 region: CASSGLAGGEDTQYF. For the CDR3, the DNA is TGTGCCAGCAGTGGACTAGCGGGGGGTGAAGATACGCAGTATTTT.

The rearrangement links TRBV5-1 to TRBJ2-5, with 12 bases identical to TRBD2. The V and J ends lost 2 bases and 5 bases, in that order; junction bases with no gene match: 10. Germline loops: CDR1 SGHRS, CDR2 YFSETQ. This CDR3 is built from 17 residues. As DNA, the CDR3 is TGCGCCAGCAGCTTCGGGACTAGCGGGTCGTCGACTGAGACCCAGTACTTC. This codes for CASSFGTSGSSTETQYF.

The chain's CDR3 is CASSLIGGTGPWPQHF. The CDR3 nucleotides read TGTGCCAGCAGCTTGATTGGAGGGACAGGCCCCTGGCCCCAGCATTTT. The rearrangement uses TRBV5-8 and TRBJ1-5; 8 bases fit TRBD1. The V segment lost 1 base and the J segment 9 bases; nucleotides outside the gene matches: 12. Germline assignment: CDR1 SGHTS and CDR2 YDEGEE. This CDR3 is 16 amino acids long.